This T cell receptor beta chain appears in the sequencing data of a study of cytotoxic CD8 clonotypes in ibrutinib-treated CLL. The wider study: Investigators reported some 24 partial and 2 complete responses; after median roughly 65 months, roughly 14 patients remained remitted and roughly twelve progressed. Study observations and caveats: Public clonotypes occurred uncommonly; on treatment, they contracted or remained stable.

The CDR3 contains 15 residues. Germline loops: CDR1 MGHRA, CDR2 YSYEKL. The V and J ends lost 4 bases and 0 bases respectively, with 13 bases between them. This clone has at least ten counts. Its specificity is not known. Using immunoSEQ multiplex PCR, the repertoire was profiled, and TCRdb retains in-frame clones only, with some absent. Here the sample spans approximately 30,000 clones, roughly 69% being singletons. Specimen: PBMCs, collected after 24 months of ibrutinib treatment. V is TRBV4-1 and J is TRBJ2-7, with D possibly being TRBD2 (6 bases). This clonotype originated in a human donor with chronic lymphocytic leukemia. CDR3 region: CASSLQPGDSYEQYF. The DNA for the CDR3 is TGCGCCAGCAGCCTCCAGCCGGGAGACTCCTACGAGCAGTACTTC.